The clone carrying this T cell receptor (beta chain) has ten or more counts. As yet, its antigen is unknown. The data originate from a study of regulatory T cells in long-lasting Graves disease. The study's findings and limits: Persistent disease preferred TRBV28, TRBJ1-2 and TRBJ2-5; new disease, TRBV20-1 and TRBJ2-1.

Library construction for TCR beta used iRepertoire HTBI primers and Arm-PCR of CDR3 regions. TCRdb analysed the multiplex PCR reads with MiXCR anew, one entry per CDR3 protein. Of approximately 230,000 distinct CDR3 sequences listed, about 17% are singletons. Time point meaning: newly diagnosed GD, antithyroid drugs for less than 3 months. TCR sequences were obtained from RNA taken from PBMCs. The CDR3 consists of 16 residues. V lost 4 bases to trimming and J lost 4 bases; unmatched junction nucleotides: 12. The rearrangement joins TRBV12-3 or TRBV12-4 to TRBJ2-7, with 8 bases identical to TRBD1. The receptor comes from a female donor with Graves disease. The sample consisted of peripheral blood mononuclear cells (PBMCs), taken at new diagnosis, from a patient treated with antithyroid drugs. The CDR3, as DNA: TGTGCCAGCAGTTCGAGACAGGGGAAGGGGCAGTACGAGCAGTACTTC. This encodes CASSSRQGKGQYEQYF.